The sequence of this TCR beta chain was determined in a study of T cells in Graves' hyperthyroidism and ophthalmopathy. Patients aged 18 to 65 with hyperthyroidism were newly diagnosed, with duration under 2 months. The study excluded patients with uncontrolled infection, other autoimmune disease, pregnancy or lactation. Germline loops: CDR1 DFQATT, CDR2 SNEGSKA (reference sequence). This CDR3 is built from 12 residues. As to this clonotype: The antigen is unknown.

RNA transcripts served as the template for amplifying TCR beta CDR3 regions. TCR CDR3 underwent first-round RT-PCR with the HTBI primer set. In TCRdb, the multiplex PCR reads were re-called with MiXCR into one record per CDR3 protein. The repertoire holds approximately 590,000 distinct CDR3 sequences, with 46% as singletons. Study-wide findings and caveats: Clonotypes that were expanded in thyroid above 0.001 mostly appeared in blood too.

This chain joins TRBV20-1 and TRBJ2-5; no clear D gene. The receptor was isolated from a young woman with Graves' hyperthyroidism. Specimen: peripheral blood or thyroid tissue (not recorded which). CDR3 protein: CNPWSSQETQYF. The CDR3 coding sequence is TGCAACCCGTGGAGTTCCCAAGAGACCCAGTACTTC.